The rows below give T cell receptor beta chains drawn from one sample of a study of blood T cell repertoires in COVID-19. Sequencing used immunoSEQ multiplex PCR; TCRdb keeps in-frame clones, though not all of them. The sample contains 90,000 to 130,000 clones, around 80% of which appear only once. Specimen: peripheral blood. Every receptor here comes from a woman aged 80 or older with acute or convalescent COVID-19. Each CDR3 is given with its conserved first and last residue. D genes are given only for firm matches. Where a row states a size, it is once, few, many or the class of an expanded clone; other rows omit it.

v_gene	d_gene	j_gene	len	abundance	CDR3aa	CDR3nt
TRBV10-3	TRBD2	TRBJ2-5	17	.	CAISEATSGGARETQYF	TGTGCCATCAGTGAGGCGACTAGCGGGGGGGCGAGGGAGACCCAGTACTTC
TRBV29-1	TRBD1	TRBJ1-2	16	.	CSVDRTGGAGNYGYTF	TGCAGCGTTGATAGGACAGGGGGCGCCGGTAACTATGGCTACACCTTC
TRBV5-1	.	TRBJ2-2	15	medium-sized	CASSLAGGRTGELFF	TGCGCCAGCAGCTTGGCCGGGGGGCGGACCGGGGAGCTGTTTTTT
TRBV7-2	.	TRBJ1-2	12	.	CASSNWAYGYTF	TGTGCCAGCAGCAATTGGGCCTATGGCTACACCTTC
TRBV2	.	TRBJ1-5	13	.	CASIPTGGQPQHF	TGTGCCAGCATCCCGACGGGTGGTCAGCCCCAGCATTTT
TRBV6-5	.	TRBJ1-3	14	.	CASSATGGGNTIYF	TGTGCCAGCAGCGCAACGGGGGGAGGAAACACCATATATTTT
TRBV18	TRBD2	TRBJ2-1	17	.	CASSPLGTSWDRNEQFF	TGTGCCAGCTCACCCCTCGGGACTAGCTGGGACAGAAATGAGCAGTTCTTC
TRBV28	TRBD1	TRBJ1-2	13	.	CASRPTDRDGYTF	TGTGCCAGCAGACCGACGGACAGGGATGGCTACACCTTC
TRBV2	.	TRBJ2-1	15	.	CASRRTGLSYNEQFF	TGTGCCAGCAGAAGGACTGGCCTCTCCTACAATGAGCAGTTCTTC
TRBV19	TRBD2	TRBJ2-1	16	.	CASSRTSGDSYNEQFF	TGTGCCAGTAGTAGGACTAGCGGGGACTCCTACAATGAGCAGTTCTTC
TRBV4-1	TRBD2	TRBJ2-3	15	.	CASSSRALASDTQYF	TGCGCCAGCAGCTCCCGAGCACTAGCGTCAGATACGCAGTATTTT
TRBV30	.	TRBJ1-1	14	.	CAWSISGGYTEAFF	TGTGCCTGGAGTATTTCGGGGGGCTACACTGAAGCTTTCTTT
TRBV6-5	.	TRBJ1-4	15	.	CASSSPGQGYEKLFF	TGTGCCAGCAGTTCCCCCGGGCAGGGGTATGAAAAACTGTTTTTT
TRBV19	.	TRBJ1-3	14	.	CASSSGQRGNTIYF	TGTGCCAGTAGTTCTGGACAACGCGGAAACACCATATATTTT
TRBV19	TRBD1	TRBJ2-3	15	.	CASIDRATSTDTQYF	TGTGCCAGTATCGACAGGGCAACTAGCACAGATACGCAGTATTTT
TRBV5-1	TRBD1	TRBJ1-2	18	.	CASSWGGGTGESNYGYTF	TGCGCCAGCAGCTGGGGTGGCGGGACAGGGGAGTCTAACTATGGCTACACCTTC
TRBV7-2	.	TRBJ1-1	13	.	CASRSNLNTEAFF	TGTGCCAGCAGGTCGAACTTGAACACTGAAGCTTTCTTT
TRBV5-1	TRBD1	TRBJ2-7	14	few	CASSLQGATYEQYF	TGCGCCAGCAGCCTACAGGGGGCTACGTACGAGCAGTACTTC
TRBV9	TRBD1	TRBJ2-6	17	.	CASSPLSGGTGANVLTF	TGTGCCAGCAGCCCACTGTCAGGGGGCACTGGGGCCAACGTCCTGACTTTC
TRBV19	TRBD1	TRBJ1-3	16	.	CASKRGTASSGNTIYF	TGTGCCAGTAAAAGAGGGACAGCGAGCTCTGGAAACACCATATATTTT